These 32 T cell receptor beta chains originate from one sample sequenced in a study of shared clonotypes between healthy human individuals. The data were produced by immunoSEQ multiplex PCR, yet TCRdb's version contains in-frame clones alone and is incomplete. The data contain over 400,000 clones, 78% of them singletons. The sequenced material came from PBMCs. The receptors were sampled from a woman aged 40 to 50 in good health. Some clones in this sample may be carry-over from other donors' samples.

As concerns this clone: The junction and the germline gene differ at one end; a read error may be behind it. This chain connects TRBV7-7 to TRBJ2-3; D unclear. CDR1 and CDR2 (germline): SSHAT, FNYEAQ (reference sequence). This CDR3 is 13 amino acids long. CDR3 in DNA: TGTGCTAGCAGCTTATCTCTGTCAGATACGCAGTATTTT. As protein: CASSLSLSDTQYF.

The gene calls are TRBV5-1 and TRBJ2-1; D remains unclear. The CDR3 has 13 residues. V was trimmed by 0 bases and J by 10 bases, leaving 11 bases between them. Looked up from germline, CDR1 is SGHRS and CDR2 is YFSETQ. CDR3 in DNA: TGCGCCAGCAGCTTGGCCCCTAACGAGGAGCAGTTCTTC. It codes for CASSLAPNEEQFF.

This chain joins TRBV5-4 and TRBJ2-2; 8 bases are shared with TRBD2. Germline values: CDR1 SGHNT, CDR2 YYREEE (reference sequence). The CDR3 runs to 15 residues. Trimming cost V 4 bases and J 2 bases; bases outside gene matches: 4. CDR3 residues: CASSSVAGNTGELFF. As DNA, the CDR3 is TGTGCCAGCAGCAGTGTAGCGGGAAACACCGGGGAGCTGTTTTTT.

V and J are TRBV27 and TRBJ1-4; no reliable D call. V was trimmed by 5 bases and J by 6 bases, leaving 19 bases between them. Germline V gene sequence: CDR1 MNHEY, CDR2 SMNVEV (reference sequence). The CDR3 sequence is 16 residues long. The CDR3 coding sequence is TGTGCCAGCAGTCCCCCCCCTGAAGGGATGGATGAAAAACTGTTTTTT. It codes for CASSPPPEGMDEKLFF.

The rearrangement links TRBV30 to TRBJ1-6; 7 nucleotides line up with TRBD1. J gave up 6 bases and V 5 bases, and 4 bases lay outside the gene matches. There are 13 residues in the CDR3. The germline V gene has CDR1 GTSNPN and CDR2 SVGIG (reference sequence). The CDR3, as DNA: TGTGCCTGGCTGGGACAGCCTAATTCACCCCTCCACTTT. Amino acids: CAWLGQPNSPLHF.

V gene TRBV28 combines with J gene TRBJ2-7, with TRBD2 matching 14 bases. The germline CDR1 and CDR2 sequences are MDHEN and SYDVKM. The CDR3 runs 16 residues. Germline trimming cut 6 bases from V and 4 bases from J; bases unmatched to any gene: 8. Written as DNA, the CDR3 is TGTGCCAGCAGCCCCACCGGGACTAGCGGGAGTTACGAGCAGTACTTC. Protein product: CASSPTGTSGSYEQYF.

The gene calls are TRBV7-2 and TRBJ2-5; 8 bases fit TRBD2. The CDR3 length is 15 residues. After removal of 5 bases from V and 2 bases from J, the junction contained 7 bases not matched to a gene. Germline CDR1 and CDR2: SGHTA and FQGNSA. Here the CDR3 reads CASSRSGSGQETQYF. The CDR3 DNA sequence: TGTGCCAGCAGCCGAAGCGGGAGTGGTCAAGAGACCCAGTACTTC.

This clone showed up many times. The chain joins TRBV15 to TRBJ2-4, with D tentatively TRBD1 (5 bases). Germline V gene lookup returns CDR1 LNHNV and CDR2 YYDKDF (reference sequence). V lost 1 base and J lost 3, with 13 bases in between. The CDR3 is 16 residues long. The CDR3 DNA reads TGTGCCACCAGCAGAGGACGACAGAAAAGCAAAAACATTCAGTACTTC. This encodes CATSRGRQKSKNIQYF.

V and J are TRBV18 and TRBJ2-7; 10 bases match TRBD2. Looked up from germline, CDR1 is KGHSH and CDR2 is LQKENI. Trimming at V came to 0 bases and at J to 7 bases, leaving 3 bases not matched to a gene. The CDR3 is made up of 14 amino acids. CDR3 bases: TGTGCCAGCTCACCACCAGCGGGAGGGTTAGAGCAGTACTTC. Translated: CASSPPAGGLEQYF.

This clone was detected once. A read error may account for a junction end that differs from germline. CDR3 amino acids: CASTDSFNSGYTF. The CDR3, as DNA: TGTGCCAGCACGGACTCGTTCAACTCTGGCTACACCTTC. The chain combines TRBV18 with TRBJ1-2, with unresolved D. Germline V gene sequence: CDR1 KGHSH, CDR2 LQKENI. The CDR3 is 13 amino acids.

A note on this clone: A far larger clone is one base from this, pointing to a likely read error. The genes are TRBV6-4 and TRBJ1-2; 10 nucleotides match TRBD1. Germline V CDR1 and CDR2: MRHNA, SNTAGT. This CDR3 is 13 amino acids long. In DNA form, the CDR3 reads TGTGCCATCAGTGGGTCGGGACAGGGGGGCTACACCTTC. The encoded protein is CAISGSGQGGYTF.

The CDR3 sequence: CASSHIVSTDTQYF. CDR3 coding DNA: TGTGCCAGCAGCCATATTGTAAGCACAGATACGCAGTATTTT. J is TRBJ2-3 and V is TRBV7-2; D not resolved. The CDR3 runs 14 residues. Germline V gene lookup returns CDR1 SGHTA and CDR2 FQGNSA. Trimming shortened V by 5 bases and J by 0 bases, and 9 bases separated the two germline ends.

This rearrangement joins TRBV5-1 to TRBJ2-2; D possibly uses TRBD1 or TRBD2 (5 bases each). Looked up from germline, CDR1 is SGHRS and CDR2 is YFSETQ. Trimming stripped 0 bases from V and 2 bases from J, with 14 bases between. This CDR3 is 17 amino acids long. Here the CDR3 DNA reads TGCGCCAGCAGCTTGGTTGAGGGGCTTATCAACACCGGGGAGCTGTTTTTT. It specifies CASSLVEGLINTGELFF.

The gene calls are TRBV5-5 and TRBJ2-7; 7 nucleotides match TRBD1. Looked up from germline, CDR1 is SGHKS and CDR2 is YYEKEE (reference sequence). The CDR3 runs to 18 residues. Unmatched junction bases numbered 16, after V lost 4 bases and J lost 0 bases. CDR3 nucleotide sequence: TGTGCCAGCAGCATGCGCCCTTCAGGGGGACCTGACTCCTACGAGCAGTACTTC. Translation: CASSMRPSGGPDSYEQYF. Full variable domain (missing parts from reference TRBV5-5 and TRBJ2-7): DAGVTQSPTHLIKTRGQQVTLRCSPISGHKSVSWYQQVLGQGPQFIFQYYEKEERGRGNFPDRFSARQFPNYSSELNVNALLLGDSALYLCASSMRPSGGPDSYEQYFGPGTRLTVT.

The chain joins TRBV19 to TRBJ2-2, with D maybe TRBD1 (5 bases). Germline V lookup: CDR1 LNHDA, CDR2 SQIVND (reference sequence). The CDR3 extends over 12 amino acids. V shed 4 bases and J shed 6 bases, with 6 bases lying between them. CDR3 in amino acids: CASSKGPGELFF. CDR3 coding DNA: TGTGCCAGTAGTAAGGGGCCCGGGGAGCTGTTTTTT.

This chain uses TRBV27 with TRBJ1-1; the D is unclear. The CDR3 is 12 amino acids. Germline V gives CDR1 MNHEY, CDR2 SMNVEV (reference sequence). The V gene lost 4 bases and the J gene lost 5 bases, with 8 bases spanning the gap. The CDR3 nucleotides read TGTGCCAGCAGTTCTGGACGTACTGAAGCTTTCTTT. Amino acids: CASSSGRTEAFF.

This clone was observed a few times. The chain couples TRBV5-1 to TRBJ2-3; D may be TRBD2 (6 bases). Germline lookup yields CDR1 SGHRS and CDR2 YFSETQ. The CDR3 consists of 14 residues. V dropped 6 bases and J dropped 5 bases, with 16 bases sitting between them. This CDR3 is CASTLGGVGDTQYF. In nucleotides, the CDR3 is TGCGCCAGCACTCTGGGGGGTGTTGGAGATACGCAGTATTTT.

The chain recombines TRBV4-1 with TRBJ2-3; weak D call: TRBD2 (5 bases). The CDR3 contains 17 residues. Germline values: CDR1 MGHRA, CDR2 YSYEKL. V shed 0 bases and J shed 3 bases, with 16 bases lying between them. In DNA form, the CDR3 reads TGCGCCAGCAGCCAAGAGAGTCAACTCACGGGGACAGATACGCAGTATTTT. As protein: CASSQESQLTGTDTQYF.

The genes are TRBV2 and TRBJ2-7, with 8 positions matching TRBD2. The V and J ends lost 8 bases and 2 bases, in that order; junction bases with no gene match: 11. CDR3 length equals 15 residues. From germline, CDR1 is SNHLY and CDR2 FYNNEI. CDR3 sequence reads: CASSRAGAQTYEQYF. As DNA, the CDR3 is TGTGCCAGCTCCAGAGCGGGAGCGCAAACCTACGAGCAGTACTTC.

DNA for the CDR3: TGTGCCAGTAGTTCCCCCGGGACTAGCGGGAGAAGATTTGAGCAGTTCTTC. Its translation is CASSSPGTSGRRFEQFF. The V call is TRBV19, the J call TRBJ2-1, with TRBD2 identical over 14 bases. Germline CDR1 LNHDA, CDR2 SQIVND (reference sequence). Losses at the gene ends were 5 bases for V and 9 bases for J; bases not matched to a gene: 12. CDR3 size: 17 residues.

The chain combines TRBV5-1 with TRBJ2-5; 7 nucleotides align to TRBD1. Judging by the DNA end, TRBJ2-7 fits better; the J call may be wrong. The CDR3 extends over 13 amino acids. In germline, CDR1 is SGHRS, CDR2 YFSETQ. CDR3 nucleotide sequence: TGCGCCAGCAGCGTGGGACAGTCCTACGAGCAGTACTTC. This sequence encodes CASSVGQSYEQYF.

The rearrangement links TRBV11-2 to TRBJ2-7, with TRBD2 matching 7 bases. The CDR3 spans 16 residues. CDR1 and CDR2 from the germline V gene are SGHAT and FQNNGV. V dropped 0 bases and J dropped 3; count of bases not matched to a gene: 8. CDR3 loop: CASSLDLCGGGYEQYF. In DNA, the CDR3 is TGTGCCAGCAGCTTAGATCTCTGTGGCGGGGGCTACGAGCAGTACTTC.

This clone is a singleton in its sample. This chain connects TRBV7-3 to TRBJ2-2, with 11 bases matching TRBD2. V was clipped by 5 bases and J by 5 bases; unmatched bases: 13. The CDR3 is 18 residues long. Germline assignment: CDR1 SGHTA and CDR2 FQGTGA. DNA for the CDR3: TGTGCCAGCAGCCCCCTGGTGGTAGCGGGAGGGCAGACCGGGGAGCTGTTTTTT. Translating gives CASSPLVVAGGQTGELFF. The whole variable domain, filled in from reference TRBV7-3 and TRBJ2-2, reads GAGVSQTPSNKVTEKGKYVELRCDPISGHTALYWYRQSLGQGPEFLIYFQGTGAADDSGLPNDRFFAVRPEGSVSTLKIQRTERGDSAVYLCASSPLVVAGGQTGELFFGEGSRLTVL.

This clone was recorded at least ten times. The V and J genes are TRBV2 and TRBJ1-5; no reliable D call. The germline V and J ends were trimmed by 4 bases and 3 bases, with 13 bases remaining between them. In germline, CDR1 is SNHLY, CDR2 FYNNEI. The CDR3 is 15 amino acids. The CDR3 loop reads CASSALTGSNQPQHF. In DNA form, the CDR3 reads TGTGCCAGCAGTGCGCTTACGGGGTCCAATCAGCCCCAGCATTTT.

This clone was counted only a few times. The V gene is TRBV7-2, the J gene TRBJ2-1; 7 nucleotides agree with TRBD2. The J segment lost 4 bases and the V segment lost 5 bases, leaving 14 bases of the junction unmatched. The CDR3 contains 17 residues. Germline values: CDR1 SGHTA, CDR2 FQGNSA. Written as DNA, the CDR3 is TGTGCCAGCAGCCCAACTCCCGGCGGGAGCGGGTACAATGAGCAGTTCTTC. Its protein product is CASSPTPGGSGYNEQFF.

The chain carries TRBV7-9 and TRBJ2-1; 12 bases match TRBD2. V lost 4 bases, J lost 8 bases, and 6 bases stayed unmatched. Germline CDR1 reads SEHNR; CDR2 reads FQNEAQ (reference sequence). There are 15 residues in the CDR3. CDR3 sequence reads: CASSSTSGSEDEQFF. Written as DNA, the CDR3 is TGTGCCAGCAGCTCGACTAGCGGGAGTGAGGATGAGCAGTTCTTC.

The gene calls are TRBV2 and TRBJ2-4; 9 nucleotides match TRBD2. Germline CDR1 SNHLY, CDR2 FYNNEI. The CDR3 has 17 amino acids. With 5 bases clipped from V and 2 bases from J, the junction kept 10 bases outside the gene matches. The CDR3 is CASSHRISGSTKNIQYF. In DNA, the CDR3 is TGTGCCAGCAGTCACAGAATTAGCGGGAGCACCAAAAACATTCAGTACTTC.

The chain links TRBV19 to TRBJ1-3; D is unresolved. V gave up 4 bases and J gave up 0 bases, with 16 bases separating them. Per germline, CDR1 LNHDA and CDR2 SQIVND (reference sequence). This CDR3 is built from 17 residues. The CDR3 DNA is TGTGCCAGTAGTAGAGCACCGATAGGCACCTCTGGAAACACCATATATTTT. Translation: CASSRAPIGTSGNTIYF.

With regard to this clone: Additional DNA sequences in this sample encode the identical CDR3. The chain recombines TRBV28 with TRBJ2-7; D is undetermined. Germline V CDR1 and CDR2: MDHEN, SYDVKM. The CDR3 covers 12 residues. Trimming pared 3 bases from V and 2 bases from J, leaving 5 bases between. CDR3 residues: CASSLAAYEQYF. The CDR3 region has the DNA TGTGCCAGCAGTTTGGCAGCCTACGAGCAGTACTTC. Complete variable domain (other parts from reference TRBV28 and TRBJ2-7): DVKVTQSSRYLVKRTGEKVFLECVQDMDHENMFWYRQDPGLGLRLIYFSYDVKMKEKGDIPEGYSVSREKKERFSLILESASTNQTSMYLCASSLAAYEQYFGPGTRLTVT.

In this sample, this clone turned up many times. This chain joins TRBV28 and TRBJ1-5; the D gene is possibly TRBD1 (6 bases). Germline lookup yields CDR1 MDHEN and CDR2 SYDVKM. The CDR3 is 15 residues long. Trimming pared 3 bases from V and 5 bases from J, leaving 14 bases between. The CDR3 nucleotides read TGTGCCAGCAGTTTTTACGGGGGCTCGGATCAGCCCCAGCATTTT. As protein: CASSFYGGSDQPQHF.

This clone was found many times. V gene TRBV5-1 combines with J gene TRBJ2-1; D is ambiguous. Germline values: CDR1 SGHRS, CDR2 YFSETQ. Trimming stripped 4 bases from V and 8 bases from J, with 16 bases between. This CDR3 is built from 14 residues. The CDR3 is CASSRSGPIDEQFF. In DNA, the CDR3 is TGCGCCAGCAGCCGATCCGGGCCTATCGATGAGCAGTTCTTC.

J is TRBJ1-4 and V is TRBV2, with D possibly being TRBD1 (6 bases). V dropped 6 bases and J dropped 3 bases, with 11 bases sitting between them. The CDR3 is made up of 14 amino acids. Germline lookup yields CDR1 SNHLY and CDR2 FYNNEI. The DNA of the CDR3 is TGTGCCAGCAGGCGGAGGGGGGCTAATGAAAAACTGTTTTTT. This gives the protein CASRRRGANEKLFF.